The 19 T cell receptor beta chains reported below all come from one sample, sequenced in a study of shared clonotypes between healthy human individuals. Some clones are missing from TCRdb's copy, which holds only in-frame ones; the method was immunoSEQ multiplex PCR. The sample holds hundreds of thousands of clones, around 87% seen once. What was sequenced was memory CD8+ T cells sorted from blood. Subset indicated: CD45RO+ cells pooled with CCR7-negative TemRA cells. The receptors originated from a man between 18 and 35 years old in good health.

The chain joins TRBV5-1 to TRBJ1-4, with 9 bases that match TRBD1. Per the germline V gene, CDR1 is SGHRS and CDR2 is YFSETQ. This CDR3 has 18 amino acids. With V trimmed by 4 bases and J by 5 bases, 15 bases remained unmatched. CDR3 coding DNA: TGCGCCAGCAGCGCGTTACCGGGACAGGGAGTGGAAAATGAAAAACTGTTTTTT. It codes for CASSALPGQGVENEKLFF.

This chain joins TRBV7-9 and TRBJ2-7; D is unclear. V was shortened by 4 bases and J by 3 bases, with 13 bases between the two germline ends. Germline V gives CDR1 SEHNR, CDR2 FQNEAQ (reference sequence). This CDR3 contains 14 residues. The CDR3 sequence is CASSSDVGYYEQYF. DNA of the CDR3: TGTGCCAGCAGCTCAGATGTCGGATACTACGAGCAGTACTTC.

The V and J genes are TRBV7-9 and TRBJ2-7, with TRBD1 matching 7 bases. CDR1 is SEHNR, CDR2 FQNEAQ, per germline (reference sequence). J gave up 2 bases and V 9 bases, and 4 bases lay outside the gene matches. This CDR3 comprises 12 residues. The CDR3 coding sequence is TGTGCCAGTACGACAGGGACCTACGAGCAGTACTTC. Translated: CASTTGTYEQYF.

The chain is built from TRBV28 and TRBJ2-3; 11 nucleotides line up with TRBD2. V trimming: 4 bases; J trimming: 7 bases; junction bases outside the gene matches: 1. This CDR3 is built from 13 residues. CDR1 is MDHEN, CDR2 SYDVKM, per germline. CDR3 nucleotide sequence: TGTGCCAGCAGTTCTAGCGGGGGGCATACGCAGTATTTT. This gives the protein CASSSSGGHTQYF.

V usage is TRBV28 and J usage is TRBJ2-7; TRBD1 might be the D (5 bases). V lost 5 bases to trimming and J lost 2 bases, with 7 bases between them. The CDR3 is 12 amino acids. Per the germline V gene, CDR1 is MDHEN and CDR2 is SYDVKM. CDR3 in amino acids: CASSTGAYEQYF. The DNA of the CDR3 is TGTGCCAGCAGTACAGGTGCCTACGAGCAGTACTTC. Full variable domain (rest looked up from reference TRBV28 and TRBJ2-7): DVKVTQSSRYLVKRTGEKVFLECVQDMDHENMFWYRQDPGLGLRLIYFSYDVKMKEKGDIPEGYSVSREKKERFSLILESASTNQTSMYLCASSTGAYEQYFGPGTRLTVT.

Points on this clone: Different DNA sequences within this sample yield the same CDR3. The J gene is TRBJ2-7, the V gene TRBV9; 8 bases map to TRBD1. Germline assignment: CDR1 SGDLS and CDR2 YYNGEE. CDR3 length: 14 residues. V shed 1 base, J shed 2 bases, and the junction held 2 bases outside the gene matches. The CDR3 nucleotides are TGTGCCAGCAGCGTATCAGGGGGCCCCTACGAGCAGTACTTC. Amino acid sequence: CASSVSGGPYEQYF.

J is TRBJ2-7 and V is TRBV7-9, with 8 bases lining up with TRBD2. The germline gives CDR1 SEHNR, CDR2 FQNEAQ (reference sequence). V gave up 5 bases and J gave up 3 bases; unmatched junction bases: 12. The CDR3 totals 16 residues. CDR3 sequence (DNA): TGTGCCAGCAGCCCCCCATCTGGGACTAGTATCTACGAGCAGTACTTC. Its protein is CASSPPSGTSIYEQYF.

This clone was seen once. The V call is TRBV28, the J call TRBJ1-2; the match to TRBD1 covers 8 bases. Germline V gene lookup returns CDR1 MDHEN and CDR2 SYDVKM. The length of the CDR3 is 17 residues. The V segment lost 6 bases and the J segment 4 bases; nucleotides outside the gene matches: 16. CDR3: CASRETGADFVLYGYTF. Here the CDR3 DNA reads TGTGCCAGCAGGGAGACAGGGGCAGATTTCGTCCTCTATGGCTACACCTTC.

This clone was seen more than once but under ten times. The chain carries TRBV7-2 and TRBJ2-7, with 9 bases that match TRBD2. Germline V gene sequence: CDR1 SGHTA, CDR2 FQGNSA. The junction had 7 bases not matched to a gene; V was cut back by 2 bases and J by 2 bases. There are 16 residues in the CDR3. DNA of the CDR3: TGTGCCAGCAGCTTAATGCGGGGGGGCTTTACCTACGAGCAGTACTTC. Translating it yields CASSLMRGGFTYEQYF. The full variable domain, with the rest looked up from reference TRBV7-2 and TRBJ2-7, is GAGVSQSPSNKVTEKGKDVELRCDPISGHTALYWYRQSLGQGLEFLIYFQGNSAPDKSGLPSDRFSAERTGGSVSTLTIQRTQQEDSAVYLCASSLMRGGFTYEQYFGPGTRLTVT.

The CDR3 protein is CASRVSSYNEQFF. The CDR3 region has the DNA TGCGCCAGCAGGGTGAGCTCCTACAATGAGCAGTTCTTC. The V gene is TRBV10-2, the J gene TRBJ2-1; D call uncertain. This CDR3 comprises 13 residues. Germline lookup yields CDR1 WSHSY and CDR2 SAAADI. The ends were cut back, 6 bases at V and 0 bases at J, with 6 bases in the middle.

This clone has a single count. The rearrangement uses TRBV7-9 and TRBJ2-1; D may correspond to TRBD1 or TRBD2 (6 bases each). V shed 6 bases and J shed 9 bases, with 30 bases lying between them. CDR1 is SEHNR and CDR2 is FQNEAQ in the germline V gene (reference sequence). The CDR3 covers 18 residues. For the CDR3, the DNA is TGTGCCAGCAGTTTTGCCCGCCGACAGGCCAGGAGGGGAGGTGAGCAGTTCTTC. This translates into CASSFARRQARRGGEQFF.

This clone was counted ten times or more. The V call is TRBV14, the J call TRBJ1-1, with D possibly TRBD1 on 5 matching bases. V shed 1 base and J shed 0 bases, with 12 bases lying between them. CDR1 and CDR2 (germline): SGHDN, FVKESK. The CDR3 extends over 16 amino acids. CDR3 DNA sequence: TGTGCCAGCAGCCAAGGTCAGGGTCTAATGAACACTGAAGCTTTCTTT. Residues: CASSQGQGLMNTEAFF.

This clone was recorded once. This chain uses TRBV6-1 with TRBJ2-7, with TRBD2 matching over 9 bases. The CDR3 runs 14 residues. Looked up from germline, CDR1 is MNHNS and CDR2 is SASEGT. After removal of 6 bases from V and 2 bases from J, the junction contained 5 bases not matched to a gene. CDR3 loop: CASRASGVPYEQYF. The CDR3 DNA follows: TGTGCCAGCAGAGCTAGCGGGGTTCCCTACGAGCAGTACTTC.

The chain uses TRBV28 and TRBJ2-5; 11 bases are shared with TRBD1. With V trimmed by 3 bases and J by 5 bases, 5 bases remained unmatched. In germline, CDR1 is MDHEN, CDR2 SYDVKM. The CDR3 runs 15 residues. The CDR3 coding sequence is TGTGCCAGCAGTTTCGGGACAGGGGGGATGGAGACCCAGTACTTC. Amino acids: CASSFGTGGMETQYF. Variable domain in full (rest from reference TRBV28 and TRBJ2-5): DVKVTQSSRYLVKRTGEKVFLECVQDMDHENMFWYRQDPGLGLRLIYFSYDVKMKEKGDIPEGYSVSREKKERFSLILESASTNQTSMYLCASSFGTGGMETQYFGPGTRLLVL.

The chain combines TRBV5-6 with TRBJ2-7, with 14 bases fitting TRBD2. Germline V gene data show CDR1 as SGHDT and CDR2 as YYEEEE. There are 15 residues in the CDR3. V shed 2 bases and J 4 bases; nucleotides not matched to a gene: 2. The CDR3 sequence: CASSFGTSGSYEQYF. As DNA, the CDR3 is TGTGCCAGCAGCTTCGGGACTAGCGGGAGTTACGAGCAGTACTTC.

Regarding this clone: Other nucleotide sequences in the sample specify the same CDR3. V is TRBV4-2 and J is TRBJ2-1; TRBD1 might be the D (5 bases). This CDR3 has 13 amino acids. With 3 bases removed from V and 4 bases from J, the gap between germline ends came to 7 bases. Germline values: CDR1 LGHNA, CDR2 YNFKEQ. The CDR3 DNA reads as TGTGCCAGCAGCCAGGGGCTTTACAATGAGCAGTTCTTC. Encoded protein: CASSQGLYNEQFF.

The CDR3 coding sequence is TGTGCCAGCAGTACCACGGGGGGGAACACTGAAGCTTTCTTT. As protein: CASSTTGGNTEAFF. The chain combines TRBV27 with TRBJ1-1; possibly TRBD1 for D (5 bases). The germline V gene has CDR1 MNHEY and CDR2 SMNVEV (reference sequence). V lost 5 bases, J lost 1 base, and 11 bases lay in between. This CDR3 is 14 amino acids long.

J is TRBJ2-5 and V is TRBV2, with D perhaps matching TRBD1 (5 bases). Germline loops: CDR1 SNHLY, CDR2 FYNNEI. Trimming stripped 3 bases from V and 8 bases from J, with 16 bases between. The CDR3 totals 14 residues. The CDR3 is CASSDQQGPRTQYF. CDR3 nucleotide sequence: TGTGCCAGCAGTGACCAGCAGGGTCCGCGAACCCAGTACTTC.

CDR3: CASSSPTEGSYEQYF. Here the CDR3 DNA reads TGTGCCAGCAGTTCTCCGACGGAAGGCTCCTACGAGCAGTACTTC. The V gene is TRBV27, the J gene TRBJ2-7; no definite D call. Per germline, CDR1 MNHEY and CDR2 SMNVEV (reference sequence). CDR3 length: 15 amino acids. V was clipped by 4 bases and J by 0 bases, with 13 bases between them.